One TCR beta chain is described in this entry. Its antigen is still unknown. The junction departs from the called germline gene at one end, perhaps through a read error. The study ran the assay at deep level. Profiled with immunoSEQ multiplex PCR; TCRdb holds only in-frame clones, not every one. The sample yields 2 million to 2.5 million clones, approximately 94% seen once. The data are from a study of shared clonotypes between healthy human individuals. Study-level information: There were three CD4 naive, three CD4 memory, two CD8 naive and one CD8 memory plates per donor. Findings and limits, study-wide: Generally, estimated richness proved larger in naive subsets than it did in memory subsets. With several donors compared, 4% to 5.5% of naive CD4 clonotypes were shared.

Naive CD8 cells lacked CD45RO and underwent positive selection for CCR7, leaving out terminally differentiated effector memory CD45RA+ cells. Specimen: naive CD8+ T cells from PBMCs. The source of this sequence is a man between 18 and 29 years old in good health. Some clones in this sample may be carry-over from other donors' samples.

The CDR3 DNA sequence: TGTGCCAGCAGCGTAGGGGGGGTGAGGGCCACCTGGGAGCTGTTTTTT. It codes for CASSVGGVRATWELFF. The chain employs TRBV9 and TRBJ2-2; possibly TRBD2 for D (6 bases). The CDR3 has 16 residues. Germline CDR1 reads SGDLS; CDR2 reads YYNGEE.